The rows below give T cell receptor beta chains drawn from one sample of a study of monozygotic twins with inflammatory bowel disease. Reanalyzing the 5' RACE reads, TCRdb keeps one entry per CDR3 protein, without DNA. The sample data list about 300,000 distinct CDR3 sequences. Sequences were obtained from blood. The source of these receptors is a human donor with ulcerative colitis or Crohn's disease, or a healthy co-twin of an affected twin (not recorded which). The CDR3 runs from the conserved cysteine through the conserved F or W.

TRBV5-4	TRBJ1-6	CASSSGQGWTPLHF
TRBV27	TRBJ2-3	CASTTPTAGTLMDTQYF
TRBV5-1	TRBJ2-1	CASSLEAGSHEQFF
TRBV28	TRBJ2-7	CASSRTVRGYEQYF
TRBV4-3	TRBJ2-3	CASSQDSPSGTADTQYF
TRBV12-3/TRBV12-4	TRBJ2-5	CASRDSPETQYF
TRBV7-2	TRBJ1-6	CASSLQPGARSPLHF
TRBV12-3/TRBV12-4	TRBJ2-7	CASRPGGALSYEQYF
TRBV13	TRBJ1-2	CASSLSRDGYTF
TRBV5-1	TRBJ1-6	CASSLESGGKGNSPLHF
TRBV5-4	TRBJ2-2	CASSLTSNTGELFF
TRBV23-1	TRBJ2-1	CASGNRSPYNEQFF
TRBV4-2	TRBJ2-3	CASSQDPSGVTDTQYF
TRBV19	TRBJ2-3	CASSTSDRSTQYF
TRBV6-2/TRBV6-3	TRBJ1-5	CASSYSGKGHPQHF
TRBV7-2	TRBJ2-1	CASRQGGVYEQFF
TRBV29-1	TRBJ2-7	CSASRGGSYEQYF
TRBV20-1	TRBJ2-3	CSAGPGSRADTQYF
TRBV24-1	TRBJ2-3	CATSDLSWGQGVPDTQYF
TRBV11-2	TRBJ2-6	CASRQTGTGGNSGANVLTF
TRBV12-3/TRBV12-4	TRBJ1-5	CASSLGGAVGNQPQHF
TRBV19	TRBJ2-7	CASSSREMHEQYF
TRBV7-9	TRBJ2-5	CASSFLGQETQYF
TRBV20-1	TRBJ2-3	CSATNTYTDTQYF
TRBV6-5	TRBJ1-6	CASSYSLQGDSPLHF
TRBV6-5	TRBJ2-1	CASSYVGGEQFF
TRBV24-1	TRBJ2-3	CATCPTGTTAQYF
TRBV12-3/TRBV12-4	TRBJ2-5	CASSSPLTSGMGTQYF
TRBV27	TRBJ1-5	CASSSRGGFNNQPQHF
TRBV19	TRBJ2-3	CASSLGTSWITDTQYF
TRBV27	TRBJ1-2	CASSPRQLYYGYTF
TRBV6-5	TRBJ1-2	CASRMTANYGYTF
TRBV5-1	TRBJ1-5	CASSPMGPTGNQPQHF
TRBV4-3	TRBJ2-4	CASSDSGGGGKNIQYF
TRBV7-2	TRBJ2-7	CASSFVGRADEQYF
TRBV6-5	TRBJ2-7	CASSYSDTQSYEQYF
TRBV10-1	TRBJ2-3	CASSEATGGTGRYTQYF
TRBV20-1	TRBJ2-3	CSAPNSGTDTQYF
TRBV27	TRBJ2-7	CASKTGTIGYEQYF
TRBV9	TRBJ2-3	CASANTLGANTQYF
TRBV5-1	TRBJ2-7	CASSFPGATYEQYF
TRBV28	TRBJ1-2	CASSSPGQSYGYTF